This T cell receptor (beta chain) was identified in a study of blood T cell repertoires in COVID-19. Study context: Nucleic acid was either cDNA or gDNA, and it came from T cells, B-cell-depleted T cells, or PBMCs.

The method was immunoSEQ multiplex PCR; TCRdb's version includes in-frame clones alone and lacks a portion of them. The sample carries 55,000 to 90,000 clones, approximately 90% recorded once. The germline V and J ends were trimmed by 3 bases and 2 bases, with 14 bases remaining between them. The germline CDR1 and CDR2 sequences are MNHNS and SASEGT. The CDR3 consists of 15 residues. This TCR derives from a man between 65 and 85 years old with active COVID-19. This rearrangement joins TRBV6-1 to TRBJ2-7, with a weak D call TRBD1 (6 bases). Sequencing was carried out using peripheral blood. CDR3 sequence reads: CASSEGPRGAYEQYF. The CDR3 DNA reads as TGTGCCAGCAGTGAGGGACCCAGGGGCGCCTACGAGCAGTACTTC.